Below are 27 T cell receptor beta chains sequenced from a single sample in a study of early T cells in non-severe SARS-CoV-2 infection. In TCRdb, the 5' RACE reads were re-called with MiXCR into one record per CDR3 protein. The table has about 80,000 distinct CDR3 sequences, about 17% seen once; the top ten hold approximately 2.9%. The sequenced sample was whole blood. The origin of the receptors is an adult who was a healthcare worker with PCR-confirmed SARS-CoV-2 infection or an uninfected control (not recorded which).

The chain is built from TRBV6-5 and TRBJ2-3, with 8 nucleotides matching TRBD2. Trimming took 6 bases from V and 0 from J; bases not matched to a gene: 5. Per the germline V gene, CDR1 is MNHEY and CDR2 is SVGAGI. This CDR3 has 15 residues. The CDR3 loop is CASRYGGASTDTQYF. The CDR3, as DNA: TGTGCCAGCAGATACGGGGGGGCGAGCACAGATACGCAGTATTTT.

The table lists this clonotype with many counts. The chain carries TRBV20-1 and TRBJ2-5; D might be TRBD2 (6 bases). V lost 4 bases and J lost 5, with 14 bases in between. CDR3 length: 13 residues. Germline assignment: CDR1 DFQATT and CDR2 SNEGSKA (reference sequence). The DNA of the CDR3 is TGCAGTGCTAATGCCCGGGGGAGGGAGACCCAGTACTTC. Residues: CSANARGRETQYF.

There are many counts of this clonotype. The chain carries TRBV6-1 and TRBJ2-3; D gene uncertain. The CDR3 runs to 11 residues. The germline V gene has CDR1 MNHNS and CDR2 SASEGT. V was trimmed by 8 bases and J by 3 bases, leaving 6 bases between them. CDR3 in amino acids: CASDLTDTQYF. CDR3 in DNA: TGTGCCAGCGATTTAACAGATACGCAGTATTTT.

This clonotype was detected only a few times. The chain joins TRBV7-6 to TRBJ2-2; 10 bases match TRBD2. V lost 5 bases, J lost 2 bases, and 8 bases stayed unmatched. This CDR3 region has 17 residues. Germline V lookup: CDR1 SGHVS, CDR2 FNYEAQ. The CDR3 loop reads CASSVIPSGGNTGELFF. For the CDR3, the DNA is TGTGCCAGCAGCGTAATTCCTAGCGGGGGTAACACCGGGGAGCTGTTTTTT.

There are a few counts of this clonotype. The chain joins TRBV20-1 to TRBJ1-5; no clear D. CDR1 and CDR2 (germline): DFQATT, SNEGSKA (reference sequence). Trimming pared 1 base from V and 0 bases from J, leaving 13 bases between. This CDR3 has 16 residues. The CDR3 loop reads CSARGGHLNSNQPQHF. CDR3 nucleotide sequence: TGCAGTGCTAGAGGAGGGCATCTTAATAGCAATCAGCCCCAGCATTTT.

Only a few counts were recorded for this clonotype. The chain joins TRBV7-8 to TRBJ2-1; TRBD2 matches 13 bases. The germline CDR1 and CDR2 sequences are SGHVS and FQNEAQ. The CDR3 loop spans 15 amino acids. V dropped 5 bases and J dropped 9; count of bases not matched to a gene: 7. CDR3 in DNA: TGTGCCAGCAGCCTAACTAGCGGGGGGGCCGCTGAGCAGTTCTTC. Protein product: CASSLTSGGAAEQFF.

In its sample, this clonotype was seen a few times. The CDR3 protein is CASSQGSLNEQFF. CDR3 DNA sequence: TGCGCCAGCAGCCAAGGTTCTTTAAATGAGCAGTTCTTC. V usage is TRBV4-1 and J usage is TRBJ2-1, with D uncertain. CDR1 and CDR2 from the germline V gene are MGHRA and YSYEKL. V shed 1 base and J shed 7 bases, with 8 bases lying between them. The length of the CDR3 is 13 residues.

V is TRBV7-6 and J is TRBJ1-5; D may be TRBD1 (5 bases). The CDR3 runs to 16 residues. From germline, CDR1 is SGHVS and CDR2 FNYEAQ. Deletions cut 5 bases from V and 2 bases from J, with 16 bases between. The CDR3 region has the DNA TGTGCCAGCAGCCAAACTCCGGGGGGTCGCAATCAGCCCCAGCATTTT. Translated, it gives CASSQTPGGRNQPQHF.

This rearrangement joins TRBV28 to TRBJ2-7; no firm D call. The CDR3 totals 12 residues. V gave up 6 bases and J gave up 2 bases, with 8 bases separating them. Per germline, CDR1 MDHEN and CDR2 SYDVKM. The chain's CDR3 is CASRTRAYEQYF. CDR3 coding DNA: TGTGCCAGCAGGACTCGGGCCTACGAGCAGTACTTC.

This clonotype was seen a handful of times. The V and J genes are TRBV13 and TRBJ2-5, with a weak D call TRBD2 (6 bases). Germline V gene data show CDR1 as PRHDT and CDR2 as FYEKMQ (reference sequence). Trimming stripped 2 bases from V and 5 bases from J, with 12 bases between. The CDR3 length is 14 residues. The CDR3 loop is CASSLSRSGETQYF. The DNA for the CDR3 is TGTGCCAGCAGCTTATCACGGAGCGGGGAGACCCAGTACTTC.

This clonotype appeared many times. The chain recombines TRBV2 with TRBJ1-5; 7 bases align to TRBD1. Germline values: CDR1 SNHLY, CDR2 FYNNEI. Losses at the gene ends were 6 bases for V and 4 bases for J; bases not matched to a gene: 12. The CDR3 length is 16 residues. The CDR3 reads CASSPGQEGANQPQHF. As DNA, the CDR3 is TGTGCCAGCAGCCCTGGACAGGAGGGAGCAAATCAGCCCCAGCATTTT.

The V gene is TRBV5-1, the J gene TRBJ2-2, with D possibly being TRBD1 or TRBD2 (5 bases each). CDR3 length equals 17 residues. Deletions cut 4 bases from V and 3 bases from J, with 19 bases between. CDR1 is SGHRS and CDR2 is YFSETQ in the germline V gene. The CDR3 coding sequence is TGCGCCAGCAGCACGGGGTTCCTCAGGGCCGACACCGGGGAGCTGTTTTTT. Translating it yields CASSTGFLRADTGELFF.

The gene calls are TRBV6-1 and TRBJ1-5; D unclear. Germline V CDR1 and CDR2: MNHNS, SASEGT. V shed 3 bases and J shed 5 bases, with 11 bases lying between them. CDR3 size: 14 residues. The CDR3 region is CASSDAGGYQPQHF. In nucleotides, the CDR3 is TGTGCCAGCAGTGATGCCGGCGGGTATCAGCCCCAGCATTTT.

This clonotype has more than one count but fewer than ten. The chain joins TRBV10-3 to TRBJ2-4; 13 nucleotides match TRBD2. J gave up 2 bases and V 0 bases, and 10 bases lay outside the gene matches. The CDR3 loop spans 20 amino acids. The germline V gene encodes CDR1 ENHRY and CDR2 SYGVKD. The DNA for the CDR3 is TGTGCCATCAGTGAGTCTACAACTAGCGGGAGGGCCTTGACCAAAAACATTCAGTACTTC. Amino acid sequence: CAISESTTSGRALTKNIQYF.

At least ten counts were recorded for this clonotype. V usage is TRBV18 and J usage is TRBJ2-1, with D possibly matching TRBD1 (5 bases). The ends were cut back, 0 bases at V and 12 bases at J, with 18 bases in the middle. CDR3 length: 15 residues. Germline V gene sequence: CDR1 KGHSH, CDR2 LQKENI. The CDR3 nucleotides read TGTGCCAGCTCACCACCCATAACCAGGGTGAGTGGGCAGTTCTTC. Translation: CASSPPITRVSGQFF. The entire variable domain, with the rest obtained from reference TRBV18 and TRBJ2-1, is as follows: NAGVMQNPRHLVRRRGQEARLRCSPMKGHSHVYWYRQLPEEGLKFMVYLQKENIIDESGMPKERFSAEFPKEGPSILRIQQVVRGDSAAYFCASSPPITRVSGQFFGPGTRLTVL.

The chain links TRBV5-1 to TRBJ1-1; D is unresolved. Deletions cut 1 base from V and 0 bases from J, with 7 bases between. There are 14 residues in the CDR3. Germline lookup yields CDR1 SGHRS and CDR2 YFSETQ. DNA of the CDR3: TGCGCCAGCAGCTTGACGGGGATGAACACTGAAGCTTTCTTT. Translation: CASSLTGMNTEAFF.

This clonotype was seen more than once but under ten times. The chain couples TRBV5-6 to TRBJ2-1, with TRBD2 identical over 7 bases. CDR1 SGHDT and CDR2 YYEEEE come from the germline V gene. The V and J ends lost 2 bases and 6 bases, in that order; junction bases with no gene match: 5. The CDR3 consists of 14 residues. This CDR3 is CASSLGLDLNEQFF. In DNA, the CDR3 is TGTGCCAGCAGCTTAGGACTAGACCTCAATGAGCAGTTCTTC.

This clonotype was detected only a few times. The rearrangement uses TRBV11-2 and TRBJ1-6; maybe TRBD1 (5 bases). The CDR3 consists of 16 residues. V lost 1 base to trimming and J lost 7 bases, with 14 bases between them. CDR1 is SGHAT and CDR2 is FQNNGV in the germline V gene. The CDR3 DNA follows: TGTGCCAGCAGCTTAGGGGGCCGGGTCCAAAATTCACCCCTCCACTTT. Translating gives CASSLGGRVQNSPLHF.

The table lists this clonotype with a count of one. This sequence joins TRBV5-1 and TRBJ2-2, with no clear D. The length of the CDR3 is 15 residues. Trimming cost V 6 bases and J 0 bases, with 12 bases left between them. Germline V gives CDR1 SGHRS, CDR2 YFSETQ. The CDR3, as DNA: TGCGCCAGCACCCGAGCGCAGACGAACACCGGGGAGCTGTTTTTT. This encodes CASTRAQTNTGELFF.

The rearrangement links TRBV20-1 to TRBJ2-1, with TRBD2 matching over 11 bases. In germline, CDR1 is DFQATT, CDR2 SNEGSKA (reference sequence). The CDR3 consists of 14 residues. V lost 6 bases, J lost 7 bases, and 8 bases stayed unmatched. The CDR3 DNA reads as TGCAGTGCGAGAAGACTAGCGGGATTGAATGAGCAGTTCTTC. The encoded protein is CSARRLAGLNEQFF.

There are a few counts of this clonotype. The chain carries TRBV7-9 and TRBJ2-5; D is unclear. This CDR3 region has 16 residues. In germline, CDR1 is SEHNR, CDR2 FQNEAQ (reference sequence). The V end was cut by 4 bases, the J end by 0 bases, with 15 bases between. This CDR3 is CASSSGLTLYQETQYF. CDR3 sequence (DNA): TGTGCCAGCAGCTCGGGCCTTACCCTGTACCAAGAGACCCAGTACTTC.

This clonotype was counted a few times. The gene calls are TRBV30 and TRBJ2-5; unclear D gene. The CDR3 loop spans 13 amino acids. Looked up from germline, CDR1 is GTSNPN and CDR2 is SVGIG (reference sequence). V lost 0 bases, J lost 0 bases, and 5 bases lay in between. The CDR3: CAWSVGYQETQYF. CDR3 sequence (DNA): TGTGCCTGGAGTGTTGGGTACCAAGAGACCCAGTACTTC.

The chain uses TRBV6-2 or TRBV6-3 and TRBJ2-1, with D hard to call. Deletions cut 6 bases from V and 10 bases from J, with 16 bases between. CDR1 and CDR2 (germline): MNHEY, SVGEGT. CDR3 size: 13 residues. The CDR3 spells CASSPPWGGEQFF. The DNA of the CDR3 is TGTGCCAGCAGCCCACCCTGGGGTGGAGAGCAGTTCTTC.

This chain uses TRBV6-5 with TRBJ1-1; D ambiguous. Trimming removed 0 bases at V and 2 bases at J, with 7 bases between. The germline V gene encodes CDR1 MNHEY and CDR2 SVGAGI. The length of the CDR3 is 14 residues. CDR3 DNA: TGTGCCAGCAGTTACTCGCAGGTCAACACTGAAGCTTTCTTT. Translated: CASSYSQVNTEAFF.

This clonotype was observed at least ten times. The rearrangement links TRBV5-1 to TRBJ2-3; D is unresolved. Trimming removed 4 bases from V and 2 bases from J, with 5 bases in between. The CDR3 has 12 amino acids. Per the germline V gene, CDR1 is SGHRS and CDR2 is YFSETQ. CDR3 protein: CASSPPTDTQYF. As DNA, the CDR3 is TGCGCCAGCAGCCCCCCCACAGATACGCAGTATTTT. Full variable domain (remainder filled in from reference TRBV5-1 and TRBJ2-3): KAGVTQTPRYLIKTRGQQVTLSCSPISGHRSVSWYQQTPGQGLQFLFEYFSETQRNKGNFPGRFSGRQFSNSRSEMNVSTLELGDSALYLCASSPPTDTQYFGPGTRLTVL.

A few counts support this clonotype. The chain employs TRBV7-6 and TRBJ2-1, with TRBD2 matching 8 bases. The CDR3 loop spans 17 amino acids. Germline assignment: CDR1 SGHVS and CDR2 FNYEAQ. V was pared by 2 bases and J by 2 bases, with 8 bases of the junction left unmatched. CDR3 residues: CASSLWGSGAAYNEQFF. The CDR3 bases are TGTGCCAGCAGCTTATGGGGTAGCGGGGCAGCCTACAATGAGCAGTTCTTC.

This clonotype was recorded only once. The J gene is TRBJ1-2, the V gene TRBV6-6; tentatively, D is TRBD1 (5 bases). Trimming left V 8 bases short and J 8 bases short, with 18 bases between. Per the germline V gene, CDR1 is MNHNY and CDR2 is SVGAGI (reference sequence). This CDR3 spans 13 amino acids. CDR3 bases: TGTGCCAGCGGTGACCCGGGGGTTCGGGGCTACACCTTC. Encoded protein: CASGDPGVRGYTF.